The 14 T cell receptor beta chains listed next were all sequenced from one sample in a study of a mutant IDH1 vaccine in newly diagnosed glioma. Clones were sequenced by immunoSEQ multiplex PCR, and TCRdb holds only the in-frame ones, with some missing. The profile shows 30,000 to 40,000 clones, just under 80% of them singletons. Their antigens are not known. The time point was: week 35, safety follow-up. Each dose of the vaccine consisted of 300 ug of mutant IDH1 20-mer peptide, with topical imiquimod. Sequencing was performed on PBMCs, taken from a glioma patient whose treatment included an IDH1 peptide vaccine. The receptors were gathered from a man aged 40-49 years with glioma. Some clones in this sample may be carry-over from other donors' samples.

The CDR3 region is CASTYVTGEPIEQYF. The DNA for the CDR3 is TGCGCCAGCACTTACGTCACAGGGGAACCGATCGAGCAGTACTTC. V usage is TRBV10-1 and J usage is TRBJ2-7, with 7 bases that match TRBD1. The CDR3 totals 15 residues. Germline CDR1 and CDR2: WNHNN and SYGVQD (reference sequence). J lost 6 bases, V lost 7 bases, and 15 bases had no gene match.

This chain connects TRBV4-3 to TRBJ2-1; 9 bases are shared with TRBD2. Unmatched junction bases numbered 3, after V lost 0 bases and J lost 3 bases. The CDR3 has 16 amino acids. Looked up from germline, CDR1 is LGHNA and CDR2 is YSLEER. CDR3 sequence: CASSQDPAGGYNEQFF. In DNA, the CDR3 is TGCGCCAGCAGCCAAGATCCAGCGGGGGGCTACAATGAGCAGTTCTTC.

The rearrangement joins TRBV4-1 to TRBJ2-1, with D uncertain. The CDR3 covers 13 residues. Germline V gives CDR1 MGHRA, CDR2 YSYEKL. The V end was cut by 1 base, the J end by 8 bases, with 9 bases between. The CDR3 DNA is TGCGCCAGCAGCCAAGTTGGCCGGGATGAGCAGTTCTTC. Amino acids: CASSQVGRDEQFF.

Turning to this clone: This sample includes further DNA sequences coding for the same CDR3. The chain recombines TRBV5-4 with TRBJ2-7; no clear D. The ends were cut back, 0 bases at V and 2 bases at J, with 3 bases in the middle. Germline CDR1 is SGHNT and CDR2 is YYREEE (reference sequence). CDR3 length: 12 residues. CDR3 residues: CASSLGTYEQYF. The CDR3 DNA sequence: TGTGCCAGCAGCTTGGGAACCTACGAGCAGTACTTC.

V is TRBV9 and J is TRBJ1-6, with D tentatively TRBD1 (5 bases). Trimming took 0 bases from V and 7 from J, leaving 5 bases between them. The CDR3 contains 13 residues. Germline V lookup: CDR1 SGDLS, CDR2 YYNGEE. CDR3: CASSVGTNSPLHF. The CDR3 DNA sequence: TGTGCCAGCAGCGTAGGGACAAATTCACCCCTCCACTTT.

This clone was seen a few times. The chain is built from TRBV5-6 and TRBJ2-1; 9 bases fit TRBD2. The CDR3 runs to 15 residues. In germline, CDR1 is SGHDT, CDR2 YYEEEE. The J segment lost 4 bases and the V segment lost 2 bases, leaving 4 bases of the junction unmatched. CDR3 in amino acids: CASSFSSGVYNEQFF. The CDR3 nucleotides read TGTGCCAGCAGCTTCTCTAGCGGGGTATACAATGAGCAGTTCTTC.

The chain has TRBV10-2 and TRBJ2-5, with 8 bases identical to TRBD2. V was clipped by 0 bases and J by 5 bases; unmatched bases: 2. The CDR3 spans 14 residues. Germline V lookup: CDR1 WSHSY, CDR2 SAAADI. CDR3 residues: CASSESSGVETQYF. The CDR3 DNA follows: TGCGCCAGCAGTGAGTCTAGCGGGGTGGAGACCCAGTACTTC.

The chain is built from TRBV7-8 and TRBJ1-1; no clear D. The length of the CDR3 is 14 residues. V was clipped by 7 bases and J by 4 bases, with 16 bases between them. The V gene's germline CDR1 is SGHVS and CDR2 FQNEAQ. The CDR3 bases are TGTGCCAGCATCACCTCCGTGGCCTCCACTGAAGCTTTCTTT. It translates to CASITSVASTEAFF.

The rearrangement uses TRBV5-6 and TRBJ2-3; maybe TRBD2 (6 bases). Germline CDR1 is SGHDT and CDR2 is YYEEEE. The CDR3 contains 15 residues. Trimming left V 0 bases short and J 4 bases short, with 12 bases between. The CDR3 region has the DNA TGTGCCAGCAGCTTGGTTATTAGCGGAGCAGATACGCAGTATTTT. This sequence encodes CASSLVISGADTQYF.

V gene TRBV19 combines with J gene TRBJ2-2; no reliable D call. CDR3 length: 13 amino acids. V was trimmed by 3 bases and J by 4 bases, leaving 6 bases between them. The germline V gene encodes CDR1 LNHDA and CDR2 SQIVND (reference sequence). The CDR3 DNA is TGTGCCAGTAGTATGCAGGTCACCGGGGAGCTGTTTTTT. This sequence encodes CASSMQVTGELFF.

This clone was counted once. The chain is built from TRBV7-9 and TRBJ2-3, with D possibly TRBD2 on 5 matching bases. V lost 5 bases and J lost 1, with 13 bases in between. CDR3 length: 15 residues. CDR1 is SEHNR, CDR2 FQNEAQ, per germline (reference sequence). CDR3 residues: CASSMRELRTDTQYF. As DNA, the CDR3 is TGTGCCAGCAGCATGAGGGAATTGCGCACAGATACGCAGTATTTT. The whole variable domain, remainder taken from reference TRBV7-9 and TRBJ2-3, is DTGVSQNPRHKITKRGQNVTFRCDPISEHNRLYWYRQTLGQGPEFLTYFQNEAQLEKSRLLSDRFSAERPKGSFSTLEIQRTEQGDSAMYLCASSMRELRTDTQYFGPGTRLTVL.

The chain has TRBV19 and TRBJ1-6, with 9 bases fitting TRBD1. With V trimmed by 3 bases and J by 7 bases, 7 bases remained unmatched. CDR1 and CDR2 from the germline V gene are LNHDA and SQIVND (reference sequence). The CDR3 loop spans 16 amino acids. In DNA form, the CDR3 reads TGTGCCAGTAGTATCTGGGACAGGGAGTTCAATTCACCCCTCCACTTT. Encoded protein: CASSIWDREFNSPLHF.

The V and J genes are TRBV9 and TRBJ1-4; D may be TRBD1 (5 bases). The V end was cut by 0 bases, the J end by 4 bases, with 10 bases between. Germline CDR1 and CDR2: SGDLS and YYNGEE. The CDR3 length is 15 residues. The CDR3 DNA reads as TGTGCCAGCAGCGTAGGGGGCAGACGTAATGAAAAACTGTTTTTT. It specifies CASSVGGRRNEKLFF.

This clone was observed a single time. V and J are TRBV11-3 and TRBJ1-5; D is uncertain. V was shortened by 0 bases and J by 5 bases, with 14 bases between the two germline ends. Germline assignment: CDR1 SGHNT and CDR2 YENEEA. The CDR3 has 16 amino acids. The CDR3 region has the DNA TGTGCCAGCAGCTTAGATACAGACGAGACCGATCAGCCCCAGCATTTT. This gives the protein CASSLDTDETDQPQHF. The full variable domain, rest sourced from reference TRBV11-3 and TRBJ1-5, is EAGVVQSPRYKIIEKKQPVAFWCNPISGHNTLYWYLQNLGQGPELLIRYENEEAVDDSQLPKDRFSAERLKGVDSTLKIQPAELGDSAVYLCASSLDTDETDQPQHFGDGTRLSIL.